Following are 16 T cell receptor beta chains from one sample sequenced in a study of STAT3 mutations in large granular lymphocyte leukemia. Study conclusions and caveats: At least one immunodominant TCR beta clonotype appeared in every T-cell large granular lymphocyte leukemia patient.

TCRdb's copy holds only in-frame clones and misses some; the assay was immunoSEQ multiplex PCR. Among roughly 10,000 clones listed, roughly 90% were seen once. No antigens are known for them. Sequenced input: peripheral blood mononuclear cells. The receptors were sampled from a man between 60 and 75 years old with T-cell large granular lymphocyte leukemia. Some clones in this sample may be carry-over from other donors' samples.

The chain recombines TRBV5-1 with TRBJ2-2, with 13 nucleotides matching TRBD2. Trimming took 2 bases from V and 5 from J; bases not matched to a gene: 3. This CDR3 is built from 16 residues. The germline V gene encodes CDR1 SGHRS and CDR2 YFSETQ. The CDR3, as DNA: TGCGCCAGCAGCTTAGGACTAGCGGGAGAGACCGGGGAGCTGTTTTTT. Its protein is CASSLGLAGETGELFF.

The chain carries TRBV29-1 and TRBJ2-7; perhaps D is TRBD1 or TRBD2 (6 bases each). Germline CDR1 is SQVTM and CDR2 is ANQGSEA. V shed 4 bases and J shed 1 base, with 14 bases lying between them. This CDR3 has 14 residues. The DNA for the CDR3 is TGCAGCGTTGTCCAGGAGGGGGTGTCCTACGAGCAGTACTTC. Its translation is CSVVQEGVSYEQYF.

This rearrangement joins TRBV6-6 to TRBJ2-7; D may be TRBD2 (6 bases). Trimming pared 7 bases from V and 0 bases from J, leaving 19 bases between. The CDR3 spans 16 residues. Germline lookup yields CDR1 MNHNY and CDR2 SVGAGI (reference sequence). For the CDR3, the DNA is TGTGCCAGCACCCGGTACGGGACTTCAAGCTCCTACGAGCAGTACTTC. The encoded protein is CASTRYGTSSSYEQYF.

The rearrangement uses TRBV5-4 and TRBJ2-3; D is possibly TRBD1 (5 bases). CDR3 length: 14 amino acids. Germline values: CDR1 SGHNT, CDR2 YYREEE (reference sequence). V shed 5 bases and J shed 1 base, with 11 bases lying between them. In nucleotides, the CDR3 is TGTGCCAGCAGTGTGCTAGGGGGCACAGATACGCAGTATTTT. It translates to CASSVLGGTDTQYF.

This clone was counted a single time. The CDR3 DNA reads TGTGCCAGCAGCCGCCGGGACAGGGGCTACGAGCAGTACTTC. Protein sequence: CASSRRDRGYEQYF. V and J are TRBV5-4 and TRBJ2-7; TRBD1 agrees at 10 bases. J was trimmed by 3 bases and V by 4 bases; bases with no gene match: 4. Germline CDR1 SGHNT, CDR2 YYREEE (reference sequence). The CDR3 is 14 amino acids.

The chain recombines TRBV7-9 with TRBJ2-7; D perhaps matches TRBD2 (5 bases). Germline CDR1 is SEHNR and CDR2 is FQNEAQ (reference sequence). The CDR3 loop spans 15 amino acids. Trimming stripped 1 base from V and 1 base from J, with 11 bases between. The CDR3 sequence: CASSLEIATSYEQYF. CDR3 DNA: TGTGCCAGCAGCTTAGAAATAGCGACGTCCTACGAGCAGTACTTC. Using reference TRBV7-9 and TRBJ2-7 for the parts outside the CDR3, the full variable domain is DTGVSQNPRHKITKRGQNVTFRCDPISEHNRLYWYRQTLGQGPEFLTYFQNEAQLEKSRLLSDRFSAERPKGSFSTLEIQRTEQGDSAMYLCASSLEIATSYEQYFGPGTRLTVT.

The rearrangement joins TRBV9 to TRBJ2-7; 11 nucleotides agree with TRBD2. The CDR3 runs to 15 residues. Looked up from germline, CDR1 is SGDLS and CDR2 is YYNGEE. Trimming cost V 4 bases and J 3 bases; bases outside gene matches: 6. The CDR3 coding sequence is TGTGCCAGCAGCCTCGGGACTAGCGGAATCTACGAGCAGTACTTC. As protein: CASSLGTSGIYEQYF.

The rearrangement uses TRBV7-9 and TRBJ2-6, with TRBD1 identical over 9 bases. The V and J ends lost 4 bases and 6 bases, in that order; junction bases with no gene match: 4. Per the germline V gene, CDR1 is SEHNR and CDR2 is FQNEAQ (reference sequence). The CDR3 spans 15 residues. The CDR3 here is CASSSTGGEANVLTF. The CDR3 DNA reads as TGTGCCAGCAGCTCGACAGGGGGAGAGGCCAACGTCCTGACTTTC.

This rearrangement joins TRBV5-1 to TRBJ2-1; D might be TRBD2 (6 bases). This CDR3 has 16 amino acids. Trimming pared 0 bases from V and 7 bases from J, leaving 17 bases between. Germline CDR1 is SGHRS and CDR2 is YFSETQ. The CDR3 is CASSLALGGPGNEQFF. As DNA, the CDR3 is TGCGCCAGCAGCTTGGCCCTTGGAGGGCCGGGAAATGAGCAGTTCTTC.

The chain has TRBV5-1 and TRBJ2-3; D unclear. Trimming cost V 7 bases and J 6 bases, with 15 bases left between them. This CDR3 spans 13 amino acids. Germline CDR1 and CDR2: SGHRS and YFSETQ. CDR3 nucleotides: TGCGCCAGCCGCATAGGCCCCGGGGATACGCAGTATTTT. Its translation is CASRIGPGDTQYF.

The chain combines TRBV4-1 with TRBJ1-5; D ambiguous. CDR3 length equals 14 residues. Germline CDR1 is MGHRA and CDR2 is YSYEKL. V was clipped by 1 base and J by 0 bases, with 4 bases between them. CDR3 nucleotides: TGCGCCAGCAGCCAAGTTCATAGCAATCAGCCCCAGCATTTT. Residues: CASSQVHSNQPQHF.

As concerns this clone: Other DNA sequences from this sample encode an identical CDR3 as well. The chain combines TRBV4-2 with TRBJ2-7; no firm D call. The CDR3 sequence is 13 residues long. The V and J ends lost 0 bases and 2 bases respectively, with 5 bases between them. The germline V gene has CDR1 LGHNA and CDR2 YNFKEQ. The CDR3 bases are TGTGCCAGCAGCCAAGAGCCTACCTACGAGCAGTACTTC. Amino acid sequence: CASSQEPTYEQYF.

J is TRBJ2-5 and V is TRBV30, with TRBD1 matching over 9 bases. Per the germline V gene, CDR1 is GTSNPN and CDR2 is SVGIG (reference sequence). The CDR3 extends over 13 amino acids. V gave up 5 bases and J gave up 1 base; unmatched junction bases: 2. In nucleotides, the CDR3 is TGTGCCTGGGGACAGGGGTCCCAAGAGACCCAGTACTTC. Translation gives CAWGQGSQETQYF.

The rearrangement links TRBV2 to TRBJ2-1; D gene ambiguous. The CDR3 is made up of 14 amino acids. Germline CDR1 SNHLY, CDR2 FYNNEI. The germline V and J ends were trimmed by 0 bases and 6 bases, with 9 bases remaining between them. In nucleotides, the CDR3 is TGTGCCAGCAGTGAAGCGTTTATTCTCAATGAGCAGTTCTTC. It specifies CASSEAFILNEQFF.

The gene calls are TRBV2 and TRBJ2-3; D perhaps matches TRBD2 (6 bases). Germline values: CDR1 SNHLY, CDR2 FYNNEI. CDR3 length: 14 residues. V was trimmed by 6 bases and J by 1 base, leaving 11 bases between them. The DNA of the CDR3 is TGTGCCAGCAGGACGGGAGTTGGCACAGATACGCAGTATTTT. Translated: CASRTGVGTDTQYF.

V is TRBV4-1 and J is TRBJ2-7; D is possibly TRBD2 (6 bases). Trimming removed 1 base at V and 3 bases at J, with 13 bases between. Germline V gives CDR1 MGHRA, CDR2 YSYEKL. The CDR3 totals 15 residues. The CDR3, as DNA: TGCGCCAGCAGCCAAGGGCCCGTGGAGGGCTACGAGCAGTACTTC. This encodes CASSQGPVEGYEQYF.